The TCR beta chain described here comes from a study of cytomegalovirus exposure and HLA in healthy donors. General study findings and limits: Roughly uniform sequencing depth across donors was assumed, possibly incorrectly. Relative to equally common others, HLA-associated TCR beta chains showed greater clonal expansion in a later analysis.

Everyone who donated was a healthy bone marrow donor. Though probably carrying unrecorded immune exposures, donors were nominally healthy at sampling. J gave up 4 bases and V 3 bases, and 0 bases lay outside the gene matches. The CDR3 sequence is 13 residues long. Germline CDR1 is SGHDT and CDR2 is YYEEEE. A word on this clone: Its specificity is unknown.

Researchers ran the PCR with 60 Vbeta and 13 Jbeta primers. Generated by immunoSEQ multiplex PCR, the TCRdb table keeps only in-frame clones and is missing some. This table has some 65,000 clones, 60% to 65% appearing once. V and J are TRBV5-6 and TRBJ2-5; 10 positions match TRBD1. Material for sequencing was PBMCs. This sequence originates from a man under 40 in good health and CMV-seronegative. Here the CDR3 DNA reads TGTGCCAGCAGCTGGGACAGGGGAGAGACCCAGTACTTC. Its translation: CASSWDRGETQYF.